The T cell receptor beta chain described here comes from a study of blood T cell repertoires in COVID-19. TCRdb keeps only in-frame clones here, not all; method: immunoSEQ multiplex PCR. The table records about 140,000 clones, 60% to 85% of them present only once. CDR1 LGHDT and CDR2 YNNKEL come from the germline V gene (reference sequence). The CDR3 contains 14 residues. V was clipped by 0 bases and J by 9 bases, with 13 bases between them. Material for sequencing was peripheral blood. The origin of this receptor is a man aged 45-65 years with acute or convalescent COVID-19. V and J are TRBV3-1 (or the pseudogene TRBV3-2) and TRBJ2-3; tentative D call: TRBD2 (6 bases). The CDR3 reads CASSQDSASVTQYF. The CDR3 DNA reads TGTGCCAGCAGCCAAGATAGTGCTAGCGTCACGCAGTATTTT.